Listed below are T cell receptor beta chains from one sample, sequenced in a study of cytomegalovirus exposure and HLA in healthy donors. Only in-frame clones appear in the TCRdb table, and some are missing; sequencing was by immunoSEQ multiplex PCR. Of 180,000 or so clones listed, about three quarters are singletons. Material: PBMCs. Every receptor here comes from a man aged 45 to 65 in good health and CMV-seropositive. Each CDR3 is given with its conserved first and last residue. D genes are given only for firm matches. Expanded clones are given a class, and other clones once, few, many or no size at all.

d_call	v_call	j_call	clone_size	cdr3_nt	cdr3_aa
NA	TRBV9	TRBJ1-1	NA	TGTGCCAGCAGCGTCGGGGGGAGAACTGAAGCTTTCTTT	CASSVGGRTEAFF
NA	TRBV4-1	TRBJ2-3	NA	TGCGCCAGCAGCCAAACGAGGGAAGATACGCAGTATTTT	CASSQTREDTQYF
NA	TRBV6-1	TRBJ1-1	NA	TGTGCCAGCAGAAATGGACATCGGCTGCACACTGAAGCTTTCTTT	CASRNGHRLHTEAFF
TRBD1	TRBV7-2	TRBJ1-2	NA	TGTGCCAGCAGCGCCCCGAGACAGGGAGACGGCTACACCTTC	CASSAPRQGDGYTF
NA	TRBV11-2	TRBJ1-1	once	TGTGCCAGCAGCTTGCCGGGGAACATGAACACTGAAGCTTTCTTT	CASSLPGNMNTEAFF
TRBD1	TRBV29-1	TRBJ1-3	NA	TGCAGCGTTAATCCGGGACAGGGGCGTGACACCATATATTTT	CSVNPGQGRDTIYF
NA	TRBV5-4	TRBJ2-5	NA	TGTGCCAGCAGCTTTCGGACCAGGGGCATGGGAGAGACCCAGTACTTC	CASSFRTRGMGETQYF
NA	TRBV18	TRBJ1-5	NA	TGTGCCAGCTCACCTGGAGTGGTCACTCAGCCCCAGCATTTT	CASSPGVVTQPQHF
NA	TRBV11-2	TRBJ2-5	NA	TGTGCCAGCAGCCAGGGCGCATCACAAAGGGAGACCCAGTACTTC	CASSQGASQRETQYF
TRBD1	TRBV7-2	TRBJ1-4	once	TGTGCCAGCAGCCCGGGACAGCGTAATGAAAAACTGTTTTTT	CASSPGQRNEKLFF
NA	TRBV6-1	TRBJ2-2	few	TGTGCCAGCAGTGAACTACAGATGAACACCGGGGAGCTGTTTTTT	CASSELQMNTGELFF
NA	TRBV7-9	TRBJ1-2	NA	TGTGCCAGCAGCCTCGCCTCTACCGGCTATGGCTACACCTTC	CASSLASTGYGYTF
TRBD2	TRBV7-8	TRBJ2-7	NA	TGTGCCAGCAGCTTAGGAGCGGGGAGCTCCTACGAGCAGTACTTC	CASSLGAGSSYEQYF
TRBD2	TRBV29-1	TRBJ2-7	NA	TGCAGCACCTCAGGCGGGGGGGGGTACGAGCAGTACTTC	CSTSGGGGYEQYF
NA	TRBV2	TRBJ1-5	NA	TGTGCCAGCAGTGATTGGAGGACAGAGAATAGCAATCAGCCCCAGCATTTT	CASSDWRTENSNQPQHF
TRBD1	TRBV7-8	TRBJ1-2	NA	TGTGCCAGCAGCTTAGCAGACAGGGTCGAGCATGGCTACACCTTC	CASSLADRVEHGYTF
TRBD1	TRBV5-6	TRBJ2-7	few	TGTGCCAGCGCCTTGGGGACAGGCTCCTACGAGCAGTACTTC	CASALGTGSYEQYF
NA	TRBV4-1	TRBJ2-5	few	TGCGCCAGCAGCCAAGATTGGGATAGCGCGCTGACCCAGTACTTC	CASSQDWDSALTQYF
TRBD2	TRBV5-1	TRBJ2-5	NA	TGCGCCAGCAGCGTTGCGGGGGGGGCAGAGACCCAGTACTTC	CASSVAGGAETQYF
TRBD1	TRBV19	TRBJ1-2	few	TGTGCCAGTAGTATAGGTGACAGGGGGGTCTCTAACTATGGCTACACCTTC	CASSIGDRGVSNYGYTF
NA	TRBV5-1	TRBJ1-1	NA	TGCGCCAGCAGCTTGGCCAGACAGGTGGGGATCAAGAACACTGAAGCTTTCTTT	CASSLARQVGIKNTEAFF
TRBD1	TRBV28	TRBJ1-2	NA	TGTGCCAGCAGGGAGGGGGCGGGCTATGGCTACACCTTC	CASREGAGYGYTF
NA	TRBV11-2	TRBJ2-2	once	TGTGCCAGCAGCTTAGAGGTGGGGGGGCTGTTTTTT	CASSLEVGGLFF
NA	TRBV5-1	TRBJ2-5	NA	TGCGCCAGCAGCTACGGGGGCGCAAGGGGGCCGGGGTCTGAGACCCAGTACTTC	CASSYGGARGPGSETQYF
NA	TRBV5-5	TRBJ1-5	NA	TGTGCCAGCAGCTTGGTGTCAGACAATCAGCCCCAGCATTTT	CASSLVSDNQPQHF
NA	TRBV10-2	TRBJ2-1	NA	TGCGCCAGCAGTGAGGGGGTAGCGACCAATAGAGAGCAGTTCTTC	CASSEGVATNREQFF
TRBD2	TRBV5-1	TRBJ2-2	few	TGCGCCAGCAGCCTTGGACTAGCGGAGAACACCGGGGAGCTGTTTTTT	CASSLGLAENTGELFF
TRBD1	TRBV2	TRBJ1-2	few	TGTGCCAGCAGTTCAGGGGGCGCGAACTATGGCTACACCTTC	CASSSGGANYGYTF
TRBD1	TRBV5-6	TRBJ1-1	NA	TGTGCCAGCAGCTGGGGGACAGGGCAAACTGAAGCTTTCTTT	CASSWGTGQTEAFF
TRBD1	TRBV6-1	TRBJ1-1	few	TGTGCCAGCAGTGGAGGACAGGGATTGGGTGCAGCTTTCTTT	CASSGGQGLGAAFF
NA	TRBV19	TRBJ1-5	once	TGTGCCAGTAGTAGTTCATACAGTTATAGCAATCAGCCCCAGCATTTT	CASSSSYSYSNQPQHF
NA	TRBV13	TRBJ2-5	NA	TGTGCCAGCAGCGAGAGGGCGGGGGACACGGTAGAGACCCAGTACTTC	CASSERAGDTVETQYF
TRBD1	TRBV5-1	TRBJ1-2	NA	TGCGCCAGCAGCCCGGTGGGGACAGATTATGGCTACACCTTC	CASSPVGTDYGYTF
NA	TRBV6-6	TRBJ1-2	NA	TGTGCCAGCACCACAGGGAACTATGGCTACACCTTC	CASTTGNYGYTF
TRBD1	TRBV4-3	TRBJ1-6	NA	TGCGCCAGCAGCCAAGATCAGGCCAGGGGGCAACATTCACCCCTCCACTTT	CASSQDQARGQHSPLHF
NA	TRBV18	TRBJ1-5	few	TGTGCCAGCTCACACGCCGGTCAGCCCCAGCATTTT	CASSHAGQPQHF
TRBD1	TRBV4-3	TRBJ2-5	NA	TGCGCCAGCAGCCCCGGGACAGGGGAAAAGACCCAGTACTTC	CASSPGTGEKTQYF
NA	TRBV2	TRBJ1-5	NA	TGTGCCAGCCTCCCCGAGGCCAATCAGCCCCAGCATTTT	CASLPEANQPQHF
NA	TRBV5-6	TRBJ2-1	NA	TGTGCCAGCAGCCCACCAACAACGGGGGTGGGTGAGCAGTTCTTC	CASSPPTTGVGEQFF
NA	TRBV5-6	TRBJ1-4	NA	TGTGCCAGCAGCCCTCGTCCGGGTTTGATATTAACTAATGAAAAACTGTTTTTT	CASSPRPGLILTNEKLFF
TRBD1	TRBV28	TRBJ1-1	once	TGTGCCAGCAGTTCGGGACAGACGAACACTGAAGCTTTCTTT	CASSSGQTNTEAFF
NA	TRBV29-1	TRBJ1-2	NA	TGCAGCGTTTACAGTGGCTATGGCTACACCTTC	CSVYSGYGYTF
TRBD1	TRBV7-3	TRBJ1-2	NA	TGTGCCAGCAGCCCCGGGACAGGGGGCGATTATGGCTACACCTTC	CASSPGTGGDYGYTF
NA	TRBV6-1	TRBJ1-5	NA	TGTGCCAGCAGTGATATTCTGTTCAATCAGCCCCAGCATTTT	CASSDILFNQPQHF
NA	TRBV7-2	TRBJ1-6	NA	TGTGCCAGCACCGTCTCCTATAATTCACCCCTCCACTTT	CASTVSYNSPLHF
TRBD1	TRBV4-3	TRBJ2-7	once	TGCGCCAGCAGCCAAGATTTAAGCAGGGGGTACGAGCAGTACTTC	CASSQDLSRGYEQYF
NA	TRBV10-3	TRBJ2-1	NA	TGTGCCATCAGTGAGACTCTCCCCCCGGAGCAGTTCTTC	CAISETLPPEQFF
TRBD2	TRBV5-1	TRBJ2-3	NA	TGCGCCAGCAGCCTTCGACTAGCGGGGGGGCATACGCAGTATTTT	CASSLRLAGGHTQYF
NA	TRBV7-9	TRBJ2-2	NA	TGTTCCAGCAGCTTGACGCCTCTAGCCTCGAACACCGGGGAGCTGTTTTTT	CSSSLTPLASNTGELFF
TRBD1	TRBV5-1	TRBJ2-1	NA	TGCGCCACCTCTCCCTCCGGGGCAGGGGGCAATGAGCAGTTCTTC	CATSPSGAGGNEQFF
NA	TRBV2	TRBJ1-1	once	TGTGCCAGCAGTGAAGCGCTTCGACAGTCTGAAGCTTTCTTT	CASSEALRQSEAFF
NA	TRBV19	TRBJ2-2	NA	TGTGCCAGTAGTATGACCGGGGGAACCAGCGGGGAGCTGTTTTTT	CASSMTGGTSGELFF
NA	TRBV5-5	TRBJ1-4	NA	TGTGCCAGCAGTCAAATACCGGGAGATAATGAAAAACTGTTTTTT	CASSQIPGDNEKLFF
TRBD2	TRBV10-3	TRBJ2-3	NA	TGTGCCATCAGTGATTGGACTAGCGGGGTCGTTAGCACAGATACGCAGTATTTT	CAISDWTSGVVSTDTQYF
NA	TRBV5-5	TRBJ1-4	NA	TGTGCCAGCAGCTTGGATTCGGGGGTTACGGGAGAAAAACTGTTTTTT	CASSLDSGVTGEKLFF
NA	TRBV7-8	TRBJ1-1	NA	TGTGCCAGCAGCGGCAGGGGTTTGAACACTGAAGCTTTCTTT	CASSGRGLNTEAFF
NA	TRBV28	TRBJ2-7	NA	TGTGCCAGCAGTCCGGGGTCTGACTACGAGCAGTACTTC	CASSPGSDYEQYF